Listed below are T cell receptor beta chains from one sample, sequenced in a study of T cells after yellow fever vaccination. MiXCR, applied by TCRdb to the 5' RACE reads, yields one record per CDR3 protein. The table records 350,000 to 450,000 distinct CDR3 sequences, around 19% of them present only once. The source was PBMCs, collected before the yellow fever booster vaccination. These receptors were taken from a man in his late teens or twenties who received the YFV17D yellow fever vaccine. Each CDR3 is given with its conserved first and last residue. A D gene is named only where the DNA matches it firmly. A row's size may be missing; if present it is once, few, many or a size class.

j_call clone_size d_call v_call cdr3_aa cdr3_nt
TRBJ1-5 few NA TRBV20-1 CSASVQYLNQPQHF TGCAGTGCTTCAGTACAGTACCTCAATCAGCCCCAGCATTTT
TRBJ1-1 NA TRBD1 TRBV10-3 CAISDQGAHTEAFF TGTGCCATCAGTGACCAGGGGGCGCACACTGAAGCTTTCTTT
TRBJ2-5 NA NA TRBV29-1 CSVSTGRETQYF TGCAGCGTCTCCACAGGGAGAGAGACCCAGTACTTC
TRBJ2-3 NA NA TRBV20-1 CSAPQIGVTSTDTQYF TGCAGTGCACCTCAAATCGGCGTAACTAGCACAGATACGCAGTATTTT
TRBJ1-1 few TRBD1 TRBV7-8 CASSLEGQMNTEAFF TGTGCCAGCAGCTTAGAGGGACAGATGAACACTGAAGCTTTCTTT
TRBJ1-2 NA TRBD1 TRBV6-5 CASRRWQGEVYGYTF TGTGCCAGCAGAAGGTGGCAGGGGGAGGTCTATGGCTACACCTTC
TRBJ2-7 NA NA TRBV12-3/TRBV12-4 CASSLQSYEQYF TGTGCCAGCAGTTTACAGAGCTACGAGCAGTACTTC
TRBJ1-4 many NA TRBV5-5 CASSGRGSAGANEKLFF TGTGCCAGCAGCGGCCGTGGATCGGCAGGTGCTAATGAAAAACTGTTTTTT
TRBJ2-1 few TRBD2 TRBV5-1 CASSWDILAGYNEQFF TGCGCCAGCAGCTGGGATATACTAGCGGGGTACAATGAGCAGTTCTTC
TRBJ2-3 once NA TRBV2 CASTATGTDTQYF TGTGCCAGCACGGCTACGGGGACAGATACGCAGTATTTT